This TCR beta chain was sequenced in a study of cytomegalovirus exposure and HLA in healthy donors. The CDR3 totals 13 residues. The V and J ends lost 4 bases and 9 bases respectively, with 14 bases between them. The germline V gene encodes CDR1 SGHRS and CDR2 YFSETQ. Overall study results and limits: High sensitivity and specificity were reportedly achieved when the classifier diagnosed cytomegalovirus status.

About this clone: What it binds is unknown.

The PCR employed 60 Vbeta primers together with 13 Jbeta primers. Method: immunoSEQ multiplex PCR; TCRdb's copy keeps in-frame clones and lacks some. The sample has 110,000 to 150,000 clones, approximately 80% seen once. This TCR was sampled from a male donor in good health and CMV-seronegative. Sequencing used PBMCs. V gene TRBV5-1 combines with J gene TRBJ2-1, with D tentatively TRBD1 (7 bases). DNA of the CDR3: TGCGCCAGCAGCAATAGCCAGGGGGGTGAGCAGTTCTTC. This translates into CASSNSQGGEQFF.